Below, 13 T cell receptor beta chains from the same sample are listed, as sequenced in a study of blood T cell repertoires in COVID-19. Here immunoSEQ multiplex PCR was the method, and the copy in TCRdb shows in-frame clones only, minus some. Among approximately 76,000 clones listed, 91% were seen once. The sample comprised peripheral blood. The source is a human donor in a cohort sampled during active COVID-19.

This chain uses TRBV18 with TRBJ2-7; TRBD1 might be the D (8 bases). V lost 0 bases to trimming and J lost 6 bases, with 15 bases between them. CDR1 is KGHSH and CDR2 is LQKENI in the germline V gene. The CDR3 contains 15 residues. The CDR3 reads CASSPPPTGEGEQYF. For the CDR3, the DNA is TGTGCCAGCTCACCACCCCCGACAGGGGAGGGCGAGCAGTACTTC.

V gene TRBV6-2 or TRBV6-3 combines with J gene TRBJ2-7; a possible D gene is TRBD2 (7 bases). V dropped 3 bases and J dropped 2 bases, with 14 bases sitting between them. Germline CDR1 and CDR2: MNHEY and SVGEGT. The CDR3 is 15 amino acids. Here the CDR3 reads CASSYWQGTTYEQYF. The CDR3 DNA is TGTGCCAGCAGTTATTGGCAGGGGACTACCTACGAGCAGTACTTC.

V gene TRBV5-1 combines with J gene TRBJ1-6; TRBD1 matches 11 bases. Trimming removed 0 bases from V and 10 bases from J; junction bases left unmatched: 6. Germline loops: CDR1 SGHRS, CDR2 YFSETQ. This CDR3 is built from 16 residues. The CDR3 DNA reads TGCGCCAGCAGCTTGGCGGACAGGGGGCTCAACTCACCCCTCCACTTT. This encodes CASSLADRGLNSPLHF. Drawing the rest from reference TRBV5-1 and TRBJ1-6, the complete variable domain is KAGVTQTPRYLIKTRGQQVTLSCSPISGHRSVSWYQQTPGQGLQFLFEYFSETQRNKGNFPGRFSGRQFSNSRSEMNVSTLELGDSALYLCASSLADRGLNSPLHFGNGTRLTVT.

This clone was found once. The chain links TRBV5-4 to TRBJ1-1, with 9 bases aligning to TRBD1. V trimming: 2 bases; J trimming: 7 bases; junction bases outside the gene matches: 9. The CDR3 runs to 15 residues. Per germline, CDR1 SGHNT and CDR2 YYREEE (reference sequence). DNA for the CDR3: TGTGCCAGCAGCTTCCACGGGACAGGGAGTCTTGAAGCTTTCTTT. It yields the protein CASSFHGTGSLEAFF.

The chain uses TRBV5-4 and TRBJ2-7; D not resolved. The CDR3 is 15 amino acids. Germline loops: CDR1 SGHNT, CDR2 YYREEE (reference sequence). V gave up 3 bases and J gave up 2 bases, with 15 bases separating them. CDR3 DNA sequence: TGTGCCAGCAGCTCGGTGGCAGGCGCAACCTACGAGCAGTACTTC. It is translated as CASSSVAGATYEQYF.

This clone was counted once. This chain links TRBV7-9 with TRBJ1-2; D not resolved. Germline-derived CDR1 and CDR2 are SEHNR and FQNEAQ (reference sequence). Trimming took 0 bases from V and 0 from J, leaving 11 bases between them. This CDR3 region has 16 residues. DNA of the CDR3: TGTGCCAGCAGCTTAGCGAACCAGAAAGCTAACTATGGCTACACCTTC. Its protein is CASSLANQKANYGYTF.

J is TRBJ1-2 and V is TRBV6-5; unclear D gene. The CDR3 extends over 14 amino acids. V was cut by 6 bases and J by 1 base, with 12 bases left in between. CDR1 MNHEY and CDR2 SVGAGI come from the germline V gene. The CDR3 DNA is TGTGCCAGCAGGCCCCTGCAGGATAACTATGGCTACACCTTC. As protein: CASRPLQDNYGYTF.

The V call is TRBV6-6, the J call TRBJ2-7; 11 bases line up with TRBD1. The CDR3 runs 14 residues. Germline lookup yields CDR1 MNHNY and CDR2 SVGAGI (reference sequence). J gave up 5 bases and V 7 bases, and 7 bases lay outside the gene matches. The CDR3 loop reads CASNYLGQGDEQYF. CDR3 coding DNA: TGTGCCAGCAACTACCTGGGACAGGGGGACGAGCAGTACTTC.

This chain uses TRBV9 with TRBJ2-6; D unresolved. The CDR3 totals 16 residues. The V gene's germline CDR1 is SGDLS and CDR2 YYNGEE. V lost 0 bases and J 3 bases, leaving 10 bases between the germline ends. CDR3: CASSVGYSFGANVLTF. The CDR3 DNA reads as TGTGCCAGCAGCGTAGGGTATAGCTTTGGGGCCAACGTCCTGACTTTC.

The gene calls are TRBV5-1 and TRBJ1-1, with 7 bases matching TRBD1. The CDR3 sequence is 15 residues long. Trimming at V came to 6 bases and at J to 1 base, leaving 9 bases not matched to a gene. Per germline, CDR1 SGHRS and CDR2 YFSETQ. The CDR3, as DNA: TGCGCCAGCACTCTTAGACAGGGAACGAACACTGAAGCTTTCTTT. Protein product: CASTLRQGTNTEAFF.

DNA for the CDR3: TGTGCCAGCAGTTATTGGAGGGGGGGAACAAACTATGGCTACACCTTC. Amino acids: CASSYWRGGTNYGYTF. The V call is TRBV6-5, the J call TRBJ1-2, with TRBD1 as a possible D gene (6 bases). V lost 3 bases, J lost 2 bases, and 16 bases lay in between. From germline, CDR1 is MNHEY and CDR2 SVGAGI. This CDR3 has 16 residues.

The CDR3 nucleotides are TGTGCCAGCAGCTTGGGGGGGCCCTACGAGCAGTACTTC. Protein: CASSLGGPYEQYF. The chain employs TRBV5-5 and TRBJ2-7; D perhaps matches TRBD1 (6 bases). Germline assignment: CDR1 SGHKS and CDR2 YYEKEE (reference sequence). CDR3 size: 13 residues. V was trimmed by 0 bases and J by 2 bases, leaving 6 bases between them.

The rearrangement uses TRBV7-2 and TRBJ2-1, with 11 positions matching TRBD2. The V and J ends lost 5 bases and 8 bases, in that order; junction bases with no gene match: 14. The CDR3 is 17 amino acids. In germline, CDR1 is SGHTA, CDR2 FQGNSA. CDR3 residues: CASSTNSGGGRTYEQFF. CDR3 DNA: TGTGCCAGCAGCACTAATAGCGGGGGGGGTCGCACGTATGAGCAGTTCTTC.